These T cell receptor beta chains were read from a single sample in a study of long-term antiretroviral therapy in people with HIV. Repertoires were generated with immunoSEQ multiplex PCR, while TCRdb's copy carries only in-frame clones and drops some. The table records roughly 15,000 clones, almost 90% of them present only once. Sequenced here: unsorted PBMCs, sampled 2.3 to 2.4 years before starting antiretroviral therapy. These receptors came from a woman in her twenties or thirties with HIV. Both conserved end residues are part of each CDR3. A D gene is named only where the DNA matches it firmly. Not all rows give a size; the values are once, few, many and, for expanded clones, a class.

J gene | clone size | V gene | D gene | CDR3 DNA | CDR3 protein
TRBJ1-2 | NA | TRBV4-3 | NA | TGCGCCAGCAGCCCACAACAGGGCCTGATAATCTACTACTCCTTC | CASSPQQGLIIYYSF
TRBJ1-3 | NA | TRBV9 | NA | TGTGCCAGCAGCGTAGTTCCAGGGGGAAACACCATATATTTT | CASSVVPGGNTIYF
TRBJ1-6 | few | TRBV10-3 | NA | TGTGCCATCAGTGAGCAAGGACAACAGAATTCACCCCTCCACTTT | CAISEQGQQNSPLHF
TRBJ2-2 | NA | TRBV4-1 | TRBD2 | TGCGCCAGCAGCCGAAACCCGGGGGGACCAGCGAACACCGGGGAGCTGTTTTTT | CASSRNPGGPANTGELFF
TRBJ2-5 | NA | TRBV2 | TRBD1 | TGTGCCAGCAGTGGGGACAGGGGCGAAGAGACCCAGTACTTC | CASSGDRGEETQYF
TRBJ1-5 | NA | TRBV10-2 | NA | TGCGCCAGCAGTGACAGTCCAGACAATCAGCCCCAGCATTTT | CASSDSPDNQPQHF
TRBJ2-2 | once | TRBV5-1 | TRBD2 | TGCGCCAGTCGCCGCCCCGCGGGGGGGCCGACCGGGGAGCTGTTTTTT | CASRRPAGGPTGELFF
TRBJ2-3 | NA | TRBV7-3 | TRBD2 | TGTGCCAGCAGACAGACCTCTAGCGGCGGCACAGATACGCAGTATTTT | CASRQTSSGGTDTQYF
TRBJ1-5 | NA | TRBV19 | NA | TGTGCCAGTAGTATAGTAGGATATGGCAATCAGCCCCAGCATTTT | CASSIVGYGNQPQHF
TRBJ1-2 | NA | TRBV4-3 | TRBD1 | TGCGCCAGCAGCCAAGAAGGCACAGGGGTTGGCTACACCTTC | CASSQEGTGVGYTF
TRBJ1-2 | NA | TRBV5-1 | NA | TGCGCCAGCAGCACTGGAGAGGGATATGGCTACACCTTC | CASSTGEGYGYTF
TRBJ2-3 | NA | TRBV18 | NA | TGTGCCAGCTCATCCGGGATCCCAACAGATACGCAGTATTTT | CASSSGIPTDTQYF
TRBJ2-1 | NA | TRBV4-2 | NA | TGTGCCAGCAGCCAAGCCGGGACTGGACCCTACAATGAGCAGTTCTTC | CASSQAGTGPYNEQFF
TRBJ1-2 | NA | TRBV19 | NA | TGTGCCAGCCTCCATCCGGGATTCCATGGCTACACCTTC | CASLHPGFHGYTF
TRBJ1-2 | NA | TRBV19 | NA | TGTGCCAGTAGTATAGAACACTATATAATGGATGGCTACACCTTC | CASSIEHYIMDGYTF
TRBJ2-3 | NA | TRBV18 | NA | TGTGCCAGCTCAGGTAACCTAGGCACAGATACGCAGTATTTT | CASSGNLGTDTQYF
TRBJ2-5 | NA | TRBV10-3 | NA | TGTGCCATCAGTGAGGCTACCAGGGAGACCCAGTACTTC | CAISEATRETQYF
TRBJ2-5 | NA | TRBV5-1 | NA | TGCGCCAGCAGCTTGGAGGGCCCGGGTGGGGAGACCCAGTACTTC | CASSLEGPGGETQYF
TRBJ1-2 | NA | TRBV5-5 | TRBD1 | TGTGCCAGCAGCTTGGAGACAGGGACTCTCTACACCTTC | CASSLETGTLYTF
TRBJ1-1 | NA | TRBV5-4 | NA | TGTGCCAGCAGCTTGGACGGTGCATGGCCTTTCTTT | CASSLDGAWPFF
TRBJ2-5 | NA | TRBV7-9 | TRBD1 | TGTGCCAGCAGCTCGCAGGGGGCCGAGACCCAGTACTTC | CASSSQGAETQYF
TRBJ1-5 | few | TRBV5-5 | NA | TGTGCCAGCAGCTTGGTGGCGGATCAGCCCCAGCATTTT | CASSLVADQPQHF
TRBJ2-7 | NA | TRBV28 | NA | TGTGCCAGCAGCCCTACCTTGAGACAGAAAAACTCCTACGAGCAGTACTTC | CASSPTLRQKNSYEQYF
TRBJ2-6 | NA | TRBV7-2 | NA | TGTGCCAGCCTCGACTCGCCGAGCTCTGGGGCCAACGTCCTGACTTTC | CASLDSPSSGANVLTF
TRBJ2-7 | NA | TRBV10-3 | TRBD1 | TGTGCCATCAGTGAGAGGGCAGGGGGATTAGACCTATTCGGGCAGTACTTC | CAISERAGGLDLFGQYF
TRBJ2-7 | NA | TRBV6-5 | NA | TGTGCCAGCAGTTACTCGAGACGGGACTACGAGCAGTACTTC | CASSYSRRDYEQYF
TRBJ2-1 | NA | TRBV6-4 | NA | TGTGCCAGCAGTGAGGACAGCTCCTACAATGAGCAGTTCTTC | CASSEDSSYNEQFF
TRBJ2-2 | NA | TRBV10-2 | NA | TGCGCCAGCAGTGAGGACCAAAGGCTGTTTTTT | CASSEDQRLFF
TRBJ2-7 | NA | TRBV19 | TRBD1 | TGTGCCAGTAGCCCCGGGACAGGGGGCCACGAGCAGTACTTC | CASSPGTGGHEQYF
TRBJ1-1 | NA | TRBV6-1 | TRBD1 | TGTGCCAGCAGTGAATGGACAGGCGCGGGAAACACTGAAGCTTTCTTT | CASSEWTGAGNTEAFF
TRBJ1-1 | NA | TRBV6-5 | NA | TGTGCCAGCAGGTCGGGGGCGCGGAACACTGAAGCTTTCTTT | CASRSGARNTEAFF
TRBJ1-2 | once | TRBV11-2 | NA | TGTGCCAGCAGCCCTGGTGACACGGGCTACACCTTC | CASSPGDTGYTF
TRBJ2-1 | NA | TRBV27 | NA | TGTGCCAGCAGTCCCCGGGTCCCCGCCACCTACAATGAGCAGTTCTTC | CASSPRVPATYNEQFF
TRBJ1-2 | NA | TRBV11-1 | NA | TGTGCCAGCAGCCGGTTAATAGAGGTGGGCTACACCTTC | CASSRLIEVGYTF
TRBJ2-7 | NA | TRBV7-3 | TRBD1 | TGTGCCAGCCGATCGGGGGGACAGGGCCCCTACGAGCAGTACTTC | CASRSGGQGPYEQYF
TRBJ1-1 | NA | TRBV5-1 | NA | TGCGCCAGCAGCTTGAGGCCGTTGGGGGCGGATGAAGCTTTCTTT | CASSLRPLGADEAFF
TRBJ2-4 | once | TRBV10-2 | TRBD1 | TGCGCCAGCAGTGAGGGACAGGGAAACATTCAGTACTTC | CASSEGQGNIQYF
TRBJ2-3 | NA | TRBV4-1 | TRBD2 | TGCGCCAGCAGTGGGACTAGCGGGGGGACCACAGATACGCAGTATTTT | CASSGTSGGTTDTQYF
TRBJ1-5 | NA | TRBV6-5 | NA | TGTGCCAGCAGGGAGGGAAATCAGCCCCAGCATTTT | CASREGNQPQHF
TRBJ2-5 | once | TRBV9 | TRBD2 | TGTGCCAGCAGCGTACAAGCGGGGGAACAAGAGACCCAGTACTTC | CASSVQAGEQETQYF
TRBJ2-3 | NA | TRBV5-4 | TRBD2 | TGTGCCAGCAGCGTTCGGGGGGGACGCACAGATACGCAGTATTTT | CASSVRGGRTDTQYF
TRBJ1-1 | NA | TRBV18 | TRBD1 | TGTGCCAGCTCAGTAACCGGGACAGGGCCTGAAGCTTTCTTT | CASSVTGTGPEAFF
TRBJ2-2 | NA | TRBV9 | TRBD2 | TGTGCCAGCAGCGGGCGGCTAGCGGGGGGACTGAACACCGGGGAGCTGTTTTTT | CASSGRLAGGLNTGELFF
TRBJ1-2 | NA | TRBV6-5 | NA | TGTGCCAGCAGACAGGGTACTAACTATGGCTACACCTTC | CASRQGTNYGYTF
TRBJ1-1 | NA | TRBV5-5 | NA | TGTGCCAGCAGCTTGGAATCGGGCCTGGGAGCTTTCTTT | CASSLESGLGAFF
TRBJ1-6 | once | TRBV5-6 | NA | TGTGCCAGCAGCTGGCAGGGAAGTACTAATTCACCCCTCCACTTT | CASSWQGSTNSPLHF
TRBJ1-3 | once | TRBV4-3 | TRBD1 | TGCGCCAGCAGCCAAGACGGGACAGGGGCGGGAAACACCATATATTTT | CASSQDGTGAGNTIYF
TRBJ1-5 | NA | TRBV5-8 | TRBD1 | TGTGCCAGCAGCCACTGGGGGACAGGAGATGCCAATCAGCCCCAGCATTTT | CASSHWGTGDANQPQHF
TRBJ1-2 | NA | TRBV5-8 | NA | TGTGCCAGCAGCTTGTCCCGGCAGGCCAACCCGCGATCCTATGGCTACACCTTC | CASSLSRQANPRSYGYTF
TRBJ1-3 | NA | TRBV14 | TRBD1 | TGTGCCAGCAGCCAATACCAGGACAGGGGCTCTGGAAACACCATATATTTT | CASSQYQDRGSGNTIYF
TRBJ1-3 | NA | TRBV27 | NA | TGTGCCAGCAGTTTGACGGTGGGCACCATATATTTT | CASSLTVGTIYF
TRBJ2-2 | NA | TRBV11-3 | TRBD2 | TGTGCCAGCAGCCGAAGGGAGGGTGAGCTGTTTTTT | CASSRREGELFF
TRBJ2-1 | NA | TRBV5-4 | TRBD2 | TGTGCCAGCAGCTTGGCCGGGGGGTTCGGGCAGTTCTTC | CASSLAGGFGQFF
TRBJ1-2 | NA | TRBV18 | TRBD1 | TGTGCCAGCTCACCACCCCAATCACGGGGACAGAACTCCAGAGGCTATGGCTACACCTTC | CASSPPQSRGQNSRGYGYTF
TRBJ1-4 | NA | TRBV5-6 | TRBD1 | TGTGCCAGCAGCCGTAATGGGGACAGGGGGCCCATTAATGAAAAACTGTTTTTT | CASSRNGDRGPINEKLFF